This T cell receptor beta chain comes out of a study of CD8 T cells in Susac syndrome. An amount of RNA that ranged from roughly 0.45 to 1 ug was reverse transcribed with random hexamers. Amplification of TCR beta CDR3 was carried out by immunoSEQ multiplex PCR, which covered 54 Vbeta and 13 Jbeta segments. A single record per CDR3 protein comes from TCRdb applying MiXCR to the immunoSEQ multiplex PCR reads. The sample shows 130,000 or so distinct CDR3 sequences, around 91% of them seen only once. This clonotype occurred once. The multiple sclerosis controls consisted of treatment-naive patients with relapsing-remitting disease, either stable or active. Unmatched junction bases numbered 5, after V lost 0 bases and J lost 1 base. Germline lookup yields CDR1 SGDLS and CDR2 YYNGEE. This CDR3 comprises 16 residues.

The chain uses TRBV9 and TRBJ2-7, with 9 bases lining up with TRBD1. This TCR was recovered from a human donor with multiple sclerosis. Sequences were obtained from CD8+ T cells from PBMCs. The CDR3, as DNA: TGTGCCAGCAGCGTAGGACAGGGGGGCAGGTCCTACGAGCAGTACTTC. Its translation is CASSVGQGGRSYEQYF.